This T cell receptor beta chain derives from a study of cytomegalovirus exposure and HLA in healthy donors. This CDR3 has 15 amino acids. CDR1 is LNHNV, CDR2 YYDKDF, per germline (reference sequence). The study ran its PCR with 60 Vbeta and 13 Jbeta primers. Assay used: immunoSEQ multiplex PCR; TCRdb lists only in-frame clones, some missing. The sample's table shows fewer than 110,000 clones. Notes on the study in general: Per a later analysis, HLA-associated TCR beta chains showed more clonal expansion than other, equally common TCR beta chains. The HLA-A and HLA-B alleles of most subjects were reportedly predicted accurately from TCR beta sequences.

Concerning this clone itself: Its specificity is not known.

The rearrangement links TRBV15 to TRBJ2-5, with 14 bases that match TRBD2. The J call is uncertain, as TRBJ2-7 better fits the DNA end. The source material was PBMCs. The source is a man aged 35-49 years in good health and CMV-seronegative. Here the CDR3 reads CATSRSGLAGDEQYF. The CDR3 DNA is TGTGCCACCAGCAGATCGGGACTAGCGGGGGACGAGCAGTACTTC.